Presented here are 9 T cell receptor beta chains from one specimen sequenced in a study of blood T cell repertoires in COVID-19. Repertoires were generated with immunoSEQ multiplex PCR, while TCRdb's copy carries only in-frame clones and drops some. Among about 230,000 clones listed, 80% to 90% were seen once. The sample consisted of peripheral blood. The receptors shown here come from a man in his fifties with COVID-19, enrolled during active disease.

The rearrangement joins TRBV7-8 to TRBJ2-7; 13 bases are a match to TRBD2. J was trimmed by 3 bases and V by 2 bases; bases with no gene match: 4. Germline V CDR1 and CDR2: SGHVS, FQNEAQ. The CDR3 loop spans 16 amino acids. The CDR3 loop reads CASSLTSGGAGYEQYF. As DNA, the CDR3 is TGTGCCAGCAGCTTAACTAGCGGGGGGGCGGGCTACGAGCAGTACTTC.

The CDR3 DNA is TGTGCCAGCAGCCCCCGGGCGGGGCCCTCTTCGACCGGGGAGCTGTTTTTT. Residues: CASSPRAGPSSTGELFF. The J gene is TRBJ2-2, the V gene TRBV5-4; a possible D gene is TRBD2 (6 bases). The germline V gene has CDR1 SGHNT and CDR2 YYREEE (reference sequence). The germline V and J ends were trimmed by 4 bases and 5 bases, with 21 bases remaining between them. This CDR3 has 17 residues.

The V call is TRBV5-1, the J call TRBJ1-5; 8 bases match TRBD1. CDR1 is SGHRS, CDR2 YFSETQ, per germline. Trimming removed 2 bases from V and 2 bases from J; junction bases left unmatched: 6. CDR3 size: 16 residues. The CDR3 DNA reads TGCGCCAGCAGCTTACGGACAGGGTCGGGCAATCAGCCCCAGCATTTT. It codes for CASSLRTGSGNQPQHF.

The CDR3 region has the DNA TGTGCCAGCAGTGGGGCCGGGCTAGCGGGAGTAGATACGCAGTATTTT. Encoded protein: CASSGAGLAGVDTQYF. The V gene is TRBV2, the J gene TRBJ2-3; 10 bases agree with TRBD2. J lost 5 bases, V lost 4 bases, and 9 bases had no gene match. The V gene's germline CDR1 is SNHLY and CDR2 FYNNEI. This CDR3 is built from 16 residues.

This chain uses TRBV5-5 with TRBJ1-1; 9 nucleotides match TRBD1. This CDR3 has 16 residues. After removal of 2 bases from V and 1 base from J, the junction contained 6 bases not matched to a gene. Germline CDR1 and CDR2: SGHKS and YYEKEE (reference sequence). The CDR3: CASSFLVTGGNTEAFF. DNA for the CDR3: TGTGCCAGCAGCTTTTTGGTGACAGGGGGGAACACTGAAGCTTTCTTT.

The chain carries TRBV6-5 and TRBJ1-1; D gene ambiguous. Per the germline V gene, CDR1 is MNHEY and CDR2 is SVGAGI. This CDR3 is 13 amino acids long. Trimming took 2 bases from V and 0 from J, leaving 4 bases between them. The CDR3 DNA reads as TGTGCCAGCAGTTACCAAATGAACACTGAAGCTTTCTTT. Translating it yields CASSYQMNTEAFF.

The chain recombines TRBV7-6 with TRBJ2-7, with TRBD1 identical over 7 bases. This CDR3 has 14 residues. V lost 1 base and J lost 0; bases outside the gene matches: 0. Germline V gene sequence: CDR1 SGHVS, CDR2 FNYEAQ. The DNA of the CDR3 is TGTGCCAGCAGCTTAGGGGACAGCTCCTACGAGCAGTACTTC. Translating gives CASSLGDSSYEQYF.

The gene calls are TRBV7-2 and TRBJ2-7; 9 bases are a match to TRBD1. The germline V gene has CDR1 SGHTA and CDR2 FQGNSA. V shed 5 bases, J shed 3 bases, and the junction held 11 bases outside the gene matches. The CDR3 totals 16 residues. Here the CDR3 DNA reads TGTGCCAGCAGCAGAACCACAGGGGGCACACACTACGAGCAGTACTTC. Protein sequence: CASSRTTGGTHYEQYF.

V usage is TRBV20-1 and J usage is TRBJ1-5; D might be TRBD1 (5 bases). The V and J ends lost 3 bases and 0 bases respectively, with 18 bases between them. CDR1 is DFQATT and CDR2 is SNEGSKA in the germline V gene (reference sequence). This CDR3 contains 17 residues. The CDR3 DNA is TGCAGTGCTAGTATTTTCGTCGGGCAGGGTAGCAATCAGCCCCAGCATTTT. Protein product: CSASIFVGQGSNQPQHF.